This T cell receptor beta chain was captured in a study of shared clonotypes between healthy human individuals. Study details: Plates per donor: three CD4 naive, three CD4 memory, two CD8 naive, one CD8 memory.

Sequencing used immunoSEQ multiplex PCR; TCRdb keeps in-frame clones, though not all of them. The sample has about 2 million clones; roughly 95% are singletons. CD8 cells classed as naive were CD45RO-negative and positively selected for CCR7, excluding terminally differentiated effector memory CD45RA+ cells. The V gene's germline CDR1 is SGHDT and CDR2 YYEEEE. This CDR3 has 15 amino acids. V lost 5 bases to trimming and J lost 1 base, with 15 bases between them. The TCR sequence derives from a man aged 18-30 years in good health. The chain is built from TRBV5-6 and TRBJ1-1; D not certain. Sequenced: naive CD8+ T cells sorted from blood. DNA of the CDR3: TGTGCCAGCAGTCGTGATGCAGGTTCGAACACTGAAGCTTTCTTT. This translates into CASSRDAGSNTEAFF.